Listed below are T cell receptor beta chains from one sample, sequenced in a study of T cells in Graves' hyperthyroidism and ophthalmopathy. TCRdb analysed the multiplex PCR reads with MiXCR anew, one entry per CDR3 protein. Of 400,000 to 500,000 distinct CDR3 sequences in the sample, roughly an eighth were seen once. Sequencing was done on a sample of blood. The receptors were gathered from a woman in her late teens or twenties with Graves' hyperthyroidism. Each CDR3 is given with its conserved first and last residue. The order of the fields is D gene, V gene, J gene, clone size, CDR3 DNA, CDR3 protein. A D gene is named only where the DNA matches it firmly. Part of the rows lack a size; the others show once, few, many or a class for expanded clones.

D: -
V: TRBV20-1
J: TRBJ2-5
size: -
DNA: TGCAGTGCTACACGTTGGGGTTTGTCGAGAGAGACCCAGTACTTC
CDR3: CSATRWGLSRETQYF

D: -
V: TRBV5-4
J: TRBJ2-3
size: many
DNA: TGTGCCAGCAGCTGGGACGCAGATACGCAGTATTTT
CDR3: CASSWDADTQYF

D: -
V: TRBV7-2
J: TRBJ2-4
size: -
DNA: TGTGCCAGCAGCTACTCACAGTCAGGGTTGGGAGCCAAAAACATTCAGTACTTC
CDR3: CASSYSQSGLGAKNIQYF

D: -
V: TRBV5-1
J: TRBJ1-2
size: many
DNA: TGCGCCAGCAGCTTGCTTGGAGGGATTGGGGACTATGGCTACACCTTC
CDR3: CASSLLGGIGDYGYTF

D: -
V: TRBV20-1
J: TRBJ2-7
size: many
DNA: TGCAGTGCGGCTGCTGCGGACACGACCTACGAGCAGTACTTC
CDR3: CSAAAADTTYEQYF

D: -
V: TRBV20-1
J: TRBJ2-1
size: many
DNA: TGCAGTGTCCCTTGGGGGGTCTATCAGTTCTTC
CDR3: CSVPWGVYQFF

D: -
V: TRBV27
J: TRBJ1-1
size: -
DNA: TGTGCCAGCAGAGCATGTGAGGGGACCTACACTGAAGCTTTCTTT
CDR3: CASRACEGTYTEAFF

D: TRBD2
V: TRBV6-2/TRBV6-3
J: TRBJ2-7
size: -
DNA: TGTGCCAGCAGTTACTCGATACGTAGCGGGAGGGCCTACGAGCAGTACTTC
CDR3: CASSYSIRSGRAYEQYF

D: -
V: TRBV24-1
J: TRBJ2-5
size: many
DNA: TGTGCCACCAGTGATTCCGGGACAAAAGAGACCCAGTACTTC
CDR3: CATSDSGTKETQYF

D: TRBD2
V: TRBV18
J: TRBJ2-5
size: -
DNA: TGTGCCAGCTCACCAGTCGGACTAGATAGAGAGACCCAGTACTTC
CDR3: CASSPVGLDRETQYF

D: -
V: TRBV12-3/TRBV12-4
J: TRBJ2-7
size: many
DNA: TGTGCCAGCAGTTTAAGAACAGGAGGTAGCAACGAGCAGTACTTC
CDR3: CASSLRTGGSNEQYF

D: -
V: TRBV30
J: TRBJ2-3
size: many
DNA: TGTGCCTGGAGTGTAGGCGGGGGCGTTACAGATACGCAGTATTTT
CDR3: CAWSVGGGVTDTQYF

D: -
V: TRBV19
J: TRBJ2-2
size: many
DNA: TGTGCCAGTAGCCTAACAGCGTACACCGGGGAGCTGTTTTTT
CDR3: CASSLTAYTGELFF

D: TRBD2
V: TRBV5-5
J: TRBJ2-7
size: -
DNA: TGTGCCAGCAGCTTAACGGGAGGGACCTACGAGCAGTACTTC
CDR3: CASSLTGGTYEQYF

D: -
V: TRBV29-1
J: TRBJ2-5
size: many
DNA: TGCAGCGTTCGTGGGATCGCTTGGGATAAGACCCAGTACTTC
CDR3: CSVRGIAWDKTQYF

D: -
V: TRBV28
J: TRBJ1-5
size: many
DNA: TGTGCCAGCAGTTTAGAATATAGCAATCAGCCCCAGCATTTT
CDR3: CASSLEYSNQPQHF

D: TRBD2
V: TRBV7-9
J: TRBJ2-3
size: -
DNA: TGTGCCAGCAGCTTAGTTTCCGGACTAGCGGGAGTAGATACGCAGTATTTT
CDR3: CASSLVSGLAGVDTQYF

D: TRBD2
V: TRBV15
J: TRBJ2-1
size: -
DNA: TGTGCCACCGCGGGAGGGCCGGGGGAGCAGTTCTTC
CDR3: CATAGGPGEQFF

D: TRBD2
V: TRBV2
J: TRBJ2-1
size: many
DNA: TGTGCCAGCCGAACCTCAAGCGGGAGCTACAATGAGCAGTTCTTC
CDR3: CASRTSSGSYNEQFF

D: -
V: TRBV20-1
J: TRBJ2-7
size: many
DNA: TGCAGTGCTAGCCTGTCTGGGCCCAGATCCGAGCAGTACTTC
CDR3: CSASLSGPRSEQYF

D: TRBD2
V: TRBV5-5
J: TRBJ2-2
size: -
DNA: TGTGCCAGCAGCTCTATAGCGGGGCTGAACACCGGGGAGCTGTTTTTT
CDR3: CASSSIAGLNTGELFF

D: -
V: TRBV2
J: TRBJ2-5
size: -
DNA: TGTGCCAGCAGTGCTCAGCAAGAGACCCAGTACTTC
CDR3: CASSAQQETQYF

D: TRBD2
V: TRBV20-1
J: TRBJ2-3
size: few
DNA: TGCAGTGCTACAGAACTCGGGACTATCACAGATACGCAGTATTTT
CDR3: CSATELGTITDTQYF

D: -
V: TRBV5-6
J: TRBJ2-5
size: -
DNA: TGTGCCAGCAGCTTGCGAGGGATTGGGACCCAGTACTTC
CDR3: CASSLRGIGTQYF

D: -
V: TRBV6-1
J: TRBJ2-5
size: many
DNA: TGTGCCAGCAGTGAAGATGTGTTGGGGGAGACCCAGTACTTC
CDR3: CASSEDVLGETQYF

D: -
V: TRBV13
J: TRBJ1-1
size: many
DNA: TGTGCCAGCAGCTTAGTGGGACGGCCTGAAGCTTTCTTT
CDR3: CASSLVGRPEAFF

D: -
V: TRBV27
J: TRBJ2-3
size: many
DNA: TGTGCCAGCAGTTTACCTGCAAACGGAGCAGATACGCAGTATTTT
CDR3: CASSLPANGADTQYF

D: -
V: TRBV13
J: TRBJ1-1
size: many
DNA: TGTGCCAGCAGCCCAGGGACTTTCACGAACACTGAAGCTTTCTTT
CDR3: CASSPGTFTNTEAFF

D: TRBD2
V: TRBV14
J: TRBJ2-3
size: -
DNA: TGTGCCAGCAGCCAACGCCTTCTAGCGGGAGGAGGGTCAGATACGCAGTATTTT
CDR3: CASSQRLLAGGGSDTQYF

D: TRBD1
V: TRBV30
J: TRBJ1-2
size: many
DNA: TGTGCCTGGGAGACAGGGGTTAACTATGGCTACACCTTC
CDR3: CAWETGVNYGYTF

D: -
V: TRBV20-1
J: TRBJ2-3
size: few
DNA: TGCAGTGCGGACGGGACTCTAGGGGAAGATACGCAGTATTTT
CDR3: CSADGTLGEDTQYF

D: -
V: TRBV9
J: TRBJ2-1
size: -
DNA: TGTGCCAGCAGCATAAGGCCCACCAACCCCTCCAATGAGCAGTTCTTC
CDR3: CASSIRPTNPSNEQFF

D: -
V: TRBV28
J: TRBJ1-5
size: many
DNA: TGTGCCAGCAGCTTGAAGATTCAGCCCCAGCATTTT
CDR3: CASSLKIQPQHF

D: -
V: TRBV9
J: TRBJ1-4
size: -
DNA: TGTGCCAGCAGCGTAGCTCCGGGGGCTGAAAAACTGTTTTTT
CDR3: CASSVAPGAEKLFF

D: -
V: TRBV2
J: TRBJ2-1
size: many
DNA: TGTGCCAGCAGCCGCGGAGTGGGGAATGAGCAGTTCTTC
CDR3: CASSRGVGNEQFF

D: -
V: TRBV20-1
J: TRBJ2-2
size: few
DNA: TGCAGTGCTCCCTACAGGTACACCGGGGAGCTGTTTTTT
CDR3: CSAPYRYTGELFF

D: -
V: TRBV12-3/TRBV12-4
J: TRBJ2-2
size: many
DNA: TGTGCCAGCACCCTCGAAGACAGGTTGACCGGGGAGCTGTTTTTT
CDR3: CASTLEDRLTGELFF

D: -
V: TRBV5-1
J: TRBJ1-5
size: many
DNA: TGCGCCAGCAGCTTGGCGGGGAGGCCCAATCAGCCCCAGCATTTT
CDR3: CASSLAGRPNQPQHF

D: -
V: TRBV12-3/TRBV12-4
J: TRBJ2-5
size: many
DNA: TGTGCCAGCAACAGCGGAGCAGTACAAGAGACCCAGTACTTC
CDR3: CASNSGAVQETQYF

D: -
V: TRBV29-1
J: TRBJ2-7
size: -
DNA: TGCAGCGTTGAAGAGAGGGGGGACTACGAGCAGTACTTC
CDR3: CSVEERGDYEQYF

D: -
V: TRBV7-3
J: TRBJ2-5
size: many
DNA: TGTGCCAGCAGCTTAAAGGGGATGGGAGAGACCCAGTACTTC
CDR3: CASSLKGMGETQYF

D: -
V: TRBV7-9
J: TRBJ2-5
size: few
DNA: TGTGCCAGCAGCTCCCTTAGCGTCCGGGAGACCCAGTACTTC
CDR3: CASSSLSVRETQYF

D: TRBD2
V: TRBV29-1
J: TRBJ2-3
size: few
DNA: TGCAGCGCCGGACTAGCGGGCTCTGGGGATACGCAGTATTTT
CDR3: CSAGLAGSGDTQYF

D: TRBD1
V: TRBV28
J: TRBJ2-3
size: many
DNA: TGTGCCAGCAGTTTAGTAGGGGGCGGCACAGATACGCAGTATTTT
CDR3: CASSLVGGGTDTQYF

D: -
V: TRBV10-3
J: TRBJ2-7
size: -
DNA: TGTGCCATCAGTGATAAGGCTACCCTCTCCTACGAGCAGTACTTC
CDR3: CAISDKATLSYEQYF

D: -
V: TRBV2
J: TRBJ1-3
size: many
DNA: TGTGCCAGCAGTGCCCAGGGTGACACCATATATTTT
CDR3: CASSAQGDTIYF

D: TRBD1
V: TRBV12-5
J: TRBJ2-1
size: many
DNA: TGTGCTAGTGGACTTCCCCCGGGACAGCCTACCTACAATGAGCAGTTCTTC
CDR3: CASGLPPGQPTYNEQFF